Each of the 29 T cell receptor beta chains below was sequenced from the same sample in a study of cytomegalovirus exposure and HLA in healthy donors (dated by TCRdb to about 2017). To prepare the library, the immunoSEQ multiplex PCR assay was applied. For the multiplex PCR, a mixture combining 60 forward primers for TCR Vbeta segments and 13 reverse primers for TCR Jbeta segments was used. Imported from immuneACCESS, the table was reduced by TCRdb to in-frame sequences with V and J called. These copies leave out some clones; in studies compared against another copy, an unresolved V gene accounts for under half, and the cause of the remainder is not known. For this sample the table gives about 130,000 clones, of which approximately 70% were detected only once. The top ten hold around 2.5% of the sample. Sequencing used PBMCs. Receptors were obtained from an older woman in good health and CMV-seropositive.

The chain couples TRBV6-1 to TRBJ1-5, with 8 bases that match TRBD1. Germline CDR1 and CDR2: MNHNS and SASEGT. There are 15 residues in the CDR3. Trimming took 7 bases from V and 5 from J; bases not matched to a gene: 10. CDR3 DNA: TGTGCCAGCACTTTGGGGACAGGCGAATATCAGCCCCAGCATTTT. As protein: CASTLGTGEYQPQHF.

The chain joins TRBV10-3 to TRBJ2-7; 11 positions match TRBD1. V gave up 4 bases and J gave up 6 bases; unmatched junction bases: 5. The CDR3 spans 14 residues. CDR1 is ENHRY and CDR2 is SYGVKD in the germline V gene. The CDR3 DNA is TGTGCCATCAGTGTAGGGACAGGGGGAAGCGAGCAGTACTTC. This encodes CAISVGTGGSEQYF.

This sequence joins TRBV6-1 and TRBJ2-1; the D gene is possibly TRBD2 (6 bases). The CDR3 length is 16 residues. V dropped 0 bases and J dropped 8 bases, with 17 bases sitting between them. Germline loops: CDR1 MNHNS, CDR2 SASEGT. The CDR3: CASSEAYGTPGDEQFF. The CDR3 coding sequence is TGTGCCAGCAGTGAAGCTTATGGGACTCCGGGAGATGAGCAGTTCTTC.

This chain uses TRBV7-9 with TRBJ1-5, with D tentatively TRBD1 (5 bases). This CDR3 has 14 residues. CDR1 is SEHNR, CDR2 FQNEAQ, per germline (reference sequence). With 5 bases removed from V and 0 bases from J, the gap between germline ends came to 8 bases. The CDR3 sequence is CASSQTASNQPQHF. In nucleotides, the CDR3 is TGTGCCAGCAGCCAGACAGCTAGCAATCAGCCCCAGCATTTT.

The chain is built from TRBV10-1 and TRBJ2-7; the match to TRBD1 covers 8 bases. From germline, CDR1 is WNHNN and CDR2 SYGVQD (reference sequence). The CDR3 has 15 amino acids. V trimming: 2 bases; J trimming: 0 bases; junction bases outside the gene matches: 3. For the CDR3, the DNA is TGCGCCAGCAGTGAGGGACAGGGCCGCTCCTACGAGCAGTACTTC. This codes for CASSEGQGRSYEQYF.

This clone was seen a handful of times. The chain couples TRBV10-3 to TRBJ1-2; maybe TRBD1 (5 bases). The CDR3 is 13 residues long. Germline V gene data show CDR1 as ENHRY and CDR2 as SYGVKD. The V gene lost 2 bases and the J gene lost 7 bases, with 11 bases spanning the gap. The CDR3 loop reads CAISEGQGSGYTF. The CDR3 nucleotides read TGTGCCATCAGTGAGGGGCAGGGATCTGGCTACACCTTC.

The chain recombines TRBV4-1 with TRBJ1-4; D perhaps matches TRBD1 (6 bases). This CDR3 spans 12 amino acids. The germline CDR1 and CDR2 sequences are MGHRA and YSYEKL. The V and J ends lost 4 bases and 8 bases respectively, with 8 bases between them. CDR3 coding DNA: TGCGCCAGCAGCCTGCAGGGGGAAAAACTGTTTTTT. It translates to CASSLQGEKLFF.

The chain carries TRBV29-1 and TRBJ2-1; D perhaps matches TRBD1 (7 bases). CDR1 and CDR2 (germline): SQVTM, ANQGSEA. The CDR3 covers 13 residues. V lost 1 base and J 6 bases, leaving 10 bases between the germline ends. CDR3 coding DNA: TGCAGCGTTGAAGTTCAGGGGGGCAATGAGCAGTTCTTC. Amino acid sequence: CSVEVQGGNEQFF.

This chain joins TRBV6-1 and TRBJ1-6, with 9 bases fitting TRBD1. This CDR3 contains 15 residues. The junction had 7 bases not matched to a gene; V was cut back by 6 bases and J by 7 bases. Germline V CDR1 and CDR2: MNHNS, SASEGT. CDR3 in DNA: TGTGCCAGCAGGGCCACAGGGGGCGCGAATTCACCCCTCCACTTT. It encodes CASRATGGANSPLHF.

This chain links TRBV4-1 with TRBJ2-3, with D unresolved. The CDR3 is made up of 15 amino acids. V was pared by 0 bases and J by 4 bases, with 11 bases between. The germline V gene has CDR1 MGHRA and CDR2 YSYEKL. CDR3: CASSQEWASSDTQYF. Written as DNA, the CDR3 is TGCGCCAGCAGCCAAGAATGGGCGTCGTCAGATACGCAGTATTTT.

The chain combines TRBV20-1 with TRBJ2-1; D is possibly TRBD2 (6 bases). Looked up from germline, CDR1 is DFQATT and CDR2 is SNEGSKA (reference sequence). Trimming removed 3 bases at V and 13 bases at J, with 13 bases between. This CDR3 comprises 11 residues. Here the CDR3 DNA reads TGCAGTGCTAGTGGTGGCGGGACCCAGTTCTTC. Translated, it gives CSASGGGTQFF.

The rearrangement links TRBV19 to TRBJ1-5, with TRBD1 identical over 7 bases. J was trimmed by 3 bases and V by 5 bases; bases with no gene match: 7. This CDR3 is built from 15 residues. Germline assignment: CDR1 LNHDA and CDR2 SQIVND (reference sequence). CDR3 amino acids: CASSETGTVNQPQHF. The CDR3 DNA follows: TGTGCCAGTAGTGAAACCGGGACAGTCAATCAGCCCCAGCATTTT. Supplemented by reference TRBV19 and TRBJ1-5, the full variable domain reads DGGITQSPKYLFRKEGQNVTLSCEQNLNHDAMYWYRQDPGQGLRLIYYSQIVNDFQKGDIAEGYSVSREKKESFPLTVTSAQKNPTAFYLCASSETGTVNQPQHFGDGTRLSIL.

The J gene is TRBJ1-5, the V gene TRBV9; 9 bases agree with TRBD1. V trimming: 4 bases; J trimming: 5 bases; junction bases outside the gene matches: 4. The length of the CDR3 is 14 residues. Germline CDR1 is SGDLS and CDR2 is YYNGEE. CDR3 nucleotide sequence: TGTGCCAGCAGCTCGACAGGGGGGGATCAGCCCCAGCATTTT. Its protein is CASSSTGGDQPQHF.

This clone was observed a handful of times. The chain recombines TRBV7-8 with TRBJ2-5, with D possibly being TRBD2 (6 bases). CDR3 length: 15 residues. Deletions cut 3 bases from V and 4 bases from J, with 15 bases between. Germline loops: CDR1 SGHVS, CDR2 FQNEAQ. The CDR3 is CASSLAGTALETQYF. In DNA, the CDR3 is TGTGCCAGCAGCTTGGCGGGGACGGCCTTAGAGACCCAGTACTTC.

The J gene is TRBJ1-3, the V gene TRBV27, with 7 bases lining up with TRBD1. With 6 bases clipped from V and 1 base from J, the junction kept 3 bases outside the gene matches. The CDR3 is 14 amino acids. Looked up from germline, CDR1 is MNHEY and CDR2 is SMNVEV (reference sequence). CDR3 protein: CASRMTGSGNTIYF. The DNA for the CDR3 is TGTGCCAGCAGGATGACAGGGTCTGGAAACACCATATATTTT.

The chain combines TRBV21-1 with TRBJ2-1; the D segment call TRBD2 is taken from the table without a DNA check. TRBV21-1 is a recognized pseudogene. There are 14 residues in the CDR3. The CDR3 sequence: CASRGSGGDNEQFF. The DNA for the CDR3 is TGTGCCAGCAGAGGGAGCGGGGGTGACAATGAGCAGTTCTTC.

V is TRBV29-1 and J is TRBJ1-1; 9 positions match TRBD1. With V trimmed by 5 bases and J by 1 base, 14 bases remained unmatched. The length of the CDR3 is 17 residues. In germline, CDR1 is SQVTM, CDR2 ANQGSEA. CDR3: CSVKSDNRGLANTEAFF. The CDR3 DNA is TGCAGCGTTAAATCAGACAACAGGGGGCTAGCGAACACTGAAGCTTTCTTT.

This clone has a handful of counts. The chain couples TRBV15 to TRBJ1-4; D is unresolved. Trimming shortened V by 5 bases and J by 3 bases, and 10 bases separated the two germline ends. Per the germline V gene, CDR1 is LNHNV and CDR2 is YYDKDF (reference sequence). This CDR3 region has 14 residues. CDR3 amino acids: CATSSGAANEKLFF. In DNA, the CDR3 is TGTGCCACCAGCTCCGGAGCTGCTAATGAAAAACTGTTTTTT.

The chain recombines TRBV29-1 with TRBJ2-1, with 7 positions matching TRBD1. The trim removed 7 bases at V and 7 bases at J, leaving 7 bases unmatched. Germline V CDR1 and CDR2: SQVTM, ANQGSEA. The CDR3 has 12 amino acids. The DNA of the CDR3 is TGCAGCGGACCCGGCAGGGGGAATGAGCAGTTCTTC. This gives the protein CSGPGRGNEQFF.

This clone appeared a few times. This chain joins TRBV2 and TRBJ2-2, with TRBD2 as a possible D gene (6 bases). This CDR3 comprises 14 residues. Trimming cost V 7 bases and J 5 bases, with 14 bases left between them. The germline CDR1 and CDR2 sequences are SNHLY and FYNNEI. CDR3 sequence (DNA): TGTGCCAGCAAGGTGGAGGGAAAAACCGGGGAGCTGTTTTTT. Amino acid sequence: CASKVEGKTGELFF.

The chain couples TRBV6-1 to TRBJ1-4; 10 bases are a match to TRBD1. CDR3 length equals 15 residues. V lost 5 bases and J lost 7; bases outside the gene matches: 7. The germline gives CDR1 MNHNS, CDR2 SASEGT. The DNA of the CDR3 is TGTGCCAGCAGTCACCGGGACAGGGGAGGTGAAAAACTGTTTTTT. It translates to CASSHRDRGGEKLFF.

The J gene is TRBJ2-2, the V gene TRBV14; D not resolved. CDR3 length: 17 residues. Germline-derived CDR1 and CDR2 are SGHDN and FVKESK. Trimming cost V 0 bases and J 0 bases, with 11 bases left between them. The CDR3 DNA sequence: TGTGCCAGCAGCCAAGATCAACTCATACCGAACACCGGGGAGCTGTTTTTT. It encodes CASSQDQLIPNTGELFF.

The V gene is TRBV21-1, the J gene TRBJ2-1; the table calls TRBD1, which could not be checked here. TRBV21-1 is a pseudogene segment. CDR3 length equals 10 residues. The CDR3 region is CATKGNEQFF. CDR3 bases: TGTGCCACTAAGGGGAATGAGCAGTTCTTC.

The rearrangement uses TRBV7-9 and TRBJ2-7, with D tentatively TRBD1 (5 bases). V was trimmed by 2 bases and J by 6 bases, leaving 11 bases between them. This CDR3 spans 13 amino acids. CDR1 SEHNR and CDR2 FQNEAQ come from the germline V gene (reference sequence). CDR3 residues: CASSLLSQGEQYF. In nucleotides, the CDR3 is TGTGCCAGCAGCTTACTCTCCCAGGGCGAGCAGTACTTC.

There are a few counts of this clone. V and J are TRBV5-5 and TRBJ1-3; tentative D call: TRBD1 (6 bases). Trimming left V 4 bases short and J 0 bases short, with 14 bases between. The CDR3 is 16 residues long. Germline V gene lookup returns CDR1 SGHKS and CDR2 YYEKEE (reference sequence). The CDR3 nucleotides read TGTGCCAGCAGCGGTACTACAGGGCCCTCTGGAAACACCATATATTTT. Translation gives CASSGTTGPSGNTIYF. The variable domain in full, with the rest retrieved from reference TRBV5-5 and TRBJ1-3, is DAGVTQSPTHLIKTRGQQVTLRCSPISGHKSVSWYQQVLGQGPQFIFQYYEKEERGRGNFPDRFSARQFPNYSSELNVNALLLGDSALYLCASSGTTGPSGNTIYFGEGSWLTVV.

This clone was detected only a few times. The chain employs TRBV2 and TRBJ2-1, with 8 bases fitting TRBD1. The CDR3 consists of 13 residues. Germline CDR1 and CDR2: SNHLY and FYNNEI. With V trimmed by 4 bases and J by 5 bases, 1 base remained unmatched. CDR3 nucleotide sequence: TGTGCCAGCAGTGGGACAGGGAACAATGAGCAGTTCTTC. As protein: CASSGTGNNEQFF. The full variable domain, with the rest looked up from reference TRBV2 and TRBJ2-1, is EPEVTQTPSHQVTQMGQEVILRCVPISNHLYFYWYRQILGQKVEFLVSFYNNEISEKSEIFDDQFSVERPDGSNFTLKIRSTKLEDSAMYFCASSGTGNNEQFFGPGTRLTVL.

This clone was seen a handful of times. The chain recombines TRBV5-6 with TRBJ1-1; possible D gene TRBD1, 5 bases. CDR3 length equals 15 residues. The V gene lost 7 bases and the J gene lost 1 base, with 17 bases spanning the gap. Per the germline V gene, CDR1 is SGHDT and CDR2 is YYEEEE. DNA of the CDR3: TGTGCCAGCGCCGCCAAAGGGGTACAGAACACTGAAGCTTTCTTT. This translates into CASAAKGVQNTEAFF.

The V gene is TRBV6-5, the J gene TRBJ2-7; D call uncertain. The CDR3 is 13 residues long. V shed 8 bases and J shed 2 bases, with 13 bases lying between them. From germline, CDR1 is MNHEY and CDR2 SVGAGI. DNA for the CDR3: TGTGCCAGCGGATTCAGACAAACCTACGAGCAGTACTTC. Amino acids: CASGFRQTYEQYF.

This clone was found a few times. The rearrangement uses TRBV4-1 and TRBJ2-7; 13 bases are shared with TRBD2. Germline lookup yields CDR1 MGHRA and CDR2 YSYEKL. This CDR3 has 17 amino acids. Trimming at V came to 3 bases and at J to 2 bases, leaving 7 bases not matched to a gene. CDR3 DNA: TGCGCCAGCAGCCACCCCTCCGGGACTAGCGGGGCCTACGAGCAGTACTTC. Translation gives CASSHPSGTSGAYEQYF.